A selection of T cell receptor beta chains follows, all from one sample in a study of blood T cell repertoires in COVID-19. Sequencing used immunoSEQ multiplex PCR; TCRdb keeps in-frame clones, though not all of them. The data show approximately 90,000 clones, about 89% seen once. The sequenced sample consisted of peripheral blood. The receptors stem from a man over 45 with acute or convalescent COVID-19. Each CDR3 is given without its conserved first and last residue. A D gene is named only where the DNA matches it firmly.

CDR3 protein: ASSVEASRTGELF
J gene: TRBJ2-2
D gene: .
V gene: TRBV9

CDR3 protein: ASSASGTGPEGYT
J gene: TRBJ1-2
D gene: TRBD1
V gene: TRBV9

CDR3 protein: ASSQSNGQKTQY
J gene: TRBJ2-5
D gene: .
V gene: TRBV14

CDR3 protein: ASSTRQGHGYT
J gene: TRBJ1-2
D gene: TRBD1
V gene: TRBV7-3

CDR3 protein: ASSQGDTSTDTQY
J gene: TRBJ2-3
D gene: .
V gene: TRBV7-7

CDR3 protein: ASSQLRNTEAF
J gene: TRBJ1-1
D gene: .
V gene: TRBV14

CDR3 protein: ASRRTSGGTDTQY
J gene: TRBJ2-3
D gene: TRBD2
V gene: TRBV5-1

CDR3 protein: ASRTEGGYGYT
J gene: TRBJ1-2
D gene: .
V gene: TRBV7-2

CDR3 protein: SVVPDNSGNTIY
J gene: TRBJ1-3
D gene: .
V gene: TRBV29-1

CDR3 protein: SASRGIEAF
J gene: TRBJ1-1
D gene: .
V gene: TRBV20-1

CDR3 protein: ASGASNYEQY
J gene: TRBJ2-7
D gene: .
V gene: TRBV12-3/TRBV12-4

CDR3 protein: AWYQGVSNQPQH
J gene: TRBJ1-5
D gene: TRBD1
V gene: TRBV30

CDR3 protein: ASSLARAGGELF
J gene: TRBJ2-2
D gene: .
V gene: TRBV27

CDR3 protein: ATSRGFSEGVLATNEKLF
J gene: TRBJ1-4
D gene: .
V gene: TRBV15

CDR3 protein: ASSQDRLAGARSMRQF
J gene: TRBJ2-1
D gene: TRBD2
V gene: TRBV4-1

CDR3 protein: ASSPGSGTENNQPQH
J gene: TRBJ1-5
D gene: .
V gene: TRBV27

CDR3 protein: SGGEGQGMGYT
J gene: TRBJ1-2
D gene: TRBD1
V gene: TRBV29-1

CDR3 protein: ASSLGPDTQY
J gene: TRBJ2-3
D gene: .
V gene: TRBV7-9

CDR3 protein: ASRRGTGGNQPQH
J gene: TRBJ1-5
D gene: TRBD1
V gene: TRBV6-5

CDR3 protein: ASRSGTGNQPQH
J gene: TRBJ1-5
D gene: TRBD1
V gene: TRBV19

CDR3 protein: ASSLGGPPDTQY
J gene: TRBJ2-3
D gene: .
V gene: TRBV27

CDR3 protein: ASSLGTGESQPQH
J gene: TRBJ1-5
D gene: TRBD1
V gene: TRBV6-5

CDR3 protein: ASSRNGQGSSPLH
J gene: TRBJ1-6
D gene: TRBD1
V gene: TRBV19

CDR3 protein: ASSLRQGLQNTEAF
J gene: TRBJ1-1
D gene: TRBD1
V gene: TRBV3-1/TRBV3-2

CDR3 protein: SARGGPIAF
J gene: TRBJ1-1
D gene: .
V gene: TRBV20-1

CDR3 protein: ASSPGTGILNTEAF
J gene: TRBJ1-1
D gene: TRBD1
V gene: TRBV11-3